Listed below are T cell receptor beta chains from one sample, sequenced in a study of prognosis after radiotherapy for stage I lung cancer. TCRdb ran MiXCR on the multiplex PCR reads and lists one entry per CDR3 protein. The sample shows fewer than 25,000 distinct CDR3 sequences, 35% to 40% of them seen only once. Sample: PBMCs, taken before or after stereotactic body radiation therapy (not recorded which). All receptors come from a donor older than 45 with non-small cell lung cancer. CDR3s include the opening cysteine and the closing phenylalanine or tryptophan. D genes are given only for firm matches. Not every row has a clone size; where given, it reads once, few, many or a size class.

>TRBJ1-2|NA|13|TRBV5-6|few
CASTVGGAGGYTF
TGTGCCAGCACCGTAGGGGGGGCTGGGGGCTACACCTTC
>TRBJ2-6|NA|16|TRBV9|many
CASSHLGGTGANVLTF
TGTGCCAGCAGCCACCTTGGGGGGACTGGGGCCAACGTCCTGACTTTC
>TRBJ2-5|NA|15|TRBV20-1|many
CSASLALGPQETQYF
TGCAGTGCTAGTCTAGCGTTGGGGCCACAAGAGACCCAGTACTTC
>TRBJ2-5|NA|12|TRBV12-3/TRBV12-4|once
CARTNQGENQYF
TGTGCAAGAACCAATCAAGGGGAGAACCAGTACTTC
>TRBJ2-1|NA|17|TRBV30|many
CAWRPNPGIGRTIEQFF
TGTGCCTGGAGGCCCAATCCGGGCATTGGACGGACAATTGAGCAGTTCTTC
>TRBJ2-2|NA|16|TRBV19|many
CASSIDRGGPTGELFF
TGTGCCAGTAGTATAGACAGAGGGGGACCGACCGGGGAGCTGTTTTTT
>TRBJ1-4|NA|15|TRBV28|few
CASSRNRVRNEKLFF
TGTGCCAGCAGTCGAAACAGGGTACGAAATGAAAAACTGTTTTTT
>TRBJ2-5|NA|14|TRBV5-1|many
CASSRTGSQETQYF
TGCGCCAGCAGCCGAACAGGGAGTCAAGAGACCCAGTACTTC
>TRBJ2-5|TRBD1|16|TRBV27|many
CASSSRLGTGKETQYF
TGTGCCAGCAGTTCTCGCCTGGGGACAGGGAAAGAGACCCAGTACTTC
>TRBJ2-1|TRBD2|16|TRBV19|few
CASKSGLAASYNEQFF
TGTGCCAGTAAGTCCGGACTAGCGGCTTCCTACAATGAGCAGTTCTTC
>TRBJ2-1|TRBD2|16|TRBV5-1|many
CASSLGGLAGVDEQFF
TGCGCCAGCAGCTTGGGAGGGCTAGCGGGAGTCGATGAGCAGTTCTTC
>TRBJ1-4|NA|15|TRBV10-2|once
CASSSGSSTNEKLFF
TGCGCCAGCAGTTCCGGTTCGTCAACTAATGAAAAACTGTTTTTT
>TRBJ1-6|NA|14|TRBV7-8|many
CASSTDPGASPLHF
TGTGCCAGCAGCACAGACCCGGGGGCATCACCCCTCCACTTT
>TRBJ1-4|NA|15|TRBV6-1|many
CASSKGQGTNEKLFF
TGTGCCAGCAGTAAGGGGCAGGGTACTAATGAAAAACTGTTTTTT
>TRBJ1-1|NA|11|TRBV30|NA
CAWSATYEAFF
TGTGCCTGGAGTGCGACCTATGAAGCTTTCTTT
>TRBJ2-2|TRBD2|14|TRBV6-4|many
CASSLSGTPGELFF
TGTGCCAGCAGCCTAAGCGGGACCCCAGGGGAGCTGTTTTTT
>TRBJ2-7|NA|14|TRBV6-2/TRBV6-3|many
CASSYWQGSDEQYF
TGTGCCAGCAGTTACTGGCAGGGATCCGACGAGCAGTACTTC
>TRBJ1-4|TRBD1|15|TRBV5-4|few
CASSLRTGQLEKLFF
TGTGCCAGCAGCTTGAGGACAGGACAACTCGAAAAACTGTTTTTT
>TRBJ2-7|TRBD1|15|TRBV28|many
CASDEAGTGVHEQYF
TGTGCCAGCGATGAAGCAGGGACAGGGGTCCACGAGCAGTACTTC
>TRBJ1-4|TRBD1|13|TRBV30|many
CAWKPRGREKLFF
TGTGCCTGGAAGCCAAGGGGGCGGGAAAAACTGTTTTTT
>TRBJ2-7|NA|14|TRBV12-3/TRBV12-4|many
CASSLQQGNYEQYF
TGTGCCAGCAGTTTACAACAGGGAAACTACGAGCAGTACTTC
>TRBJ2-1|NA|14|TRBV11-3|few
CASSFRISYSEQFF
TGTGCCAGCAGCTTCAGGATCTCCTACAGTGAGCAGTTCTTC
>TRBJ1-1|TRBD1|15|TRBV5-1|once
CASSTLGQGNTEAFF
TGCGCCAGCAGCACCTTAGGACAGGGCAACACTGAAGCTTTCTTT
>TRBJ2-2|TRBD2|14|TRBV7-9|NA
CASSPGLVTGELFF
TGTGCCAGCAGCCCGGGACTAGTTACCGGGGAGCTGTTTTTT
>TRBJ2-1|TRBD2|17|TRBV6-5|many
CASSYSTSGLARNEQFF
TGTGCCAGCAGTTACTCAACGTCAGGACTAGCACGGAATGAGCAGTTCTTC